These T cell receptor beta chains were read from a single sample in a study of blood T cell repertoires in COVID-19. Some clones are missing from TCRdb's copy, which holds only in-frame ones; the method was immunoSEQ multiplex PCR. The sample has tens of thousands of clones, around 88% seen once; the top ten hold approximately 5%. The specimen was peripheral blood. Receptor source: a woman over 75 with acute or convalescent COVID-19. Both conserved end residues are part of each CDR3.

CDR3	J	V
CAWSDFRGNTEAFF	TRBJ1-1	TRBV30
CAWSGSSSYNSPLHF	TRBJ1-6	TRBV30
CASSTRSGTDEQYF	TRBJ2-7	TRBV7-2
CASSSGTSGNNEQFF	TRBJ2-1	TRBV11-2
CASRLVVKRVGTDTQYF	TRBJ2-3	TRBV12-2
CASSLQGSAETQYF	TRBJ2-5	TRBV5-4
CASNPGTSGAFTYEQYF	TRBJ2-7	TRBV6-2/TRBV6-3
CASSQAWGGQNTGELFF	TRBJ2-2	TRBV5-1
CASSPRRDRYEQYF	TRBJ2-7	TRBV5-4
CASMTGWTEAFF	TRBJ1-1	TRBV19
CASSPTGPLYGYTF	TRBJ1-2	TRBV9
CASSPGTGEEKLFF	TRBJ1-4	TRBV7-9
CASSPTGGGGYTF	TRBJ1-2	TRBV7-3
CASSFVSSPYEQYF	TRBJ2-7	TRBV5-4
CAISESRGQGQTEAFF	TRBJ1-1	TRBV10-3
CASSLMGEGPYEQYF	TRBJ2-7	TRBV7-3
CASSLQGSYNEQFF	TRBJ2-1	TRBV6-5